The 23 T cell receptor beta chains listed next were all sequenced from one sample in a study of spatial heterogeneity in lung cancer. Using its own MiXCR run on the 5' RACE reads, TCRdb lists one record per CDR3 protein. The sample records over 95,000 distinct CDR3 sequences, less than 14% being singletons. Indicated time point: blood at routine non-recurrence follow-up after resection. The input for sequencing was PBMCs, taken at follow-up. These TCRs come from a female donor with early-stage non-small cell lung cancer.

The table lists this clonotype with many counts. This chain uses TRBV24-1 with TRBJ2-1; D might be TRBD1 (6 bases). The CDR3 is 15 amino acids. Between the trimmed V and J ends, which lost 6 bases and 0 bases, there was a span of 11 bases. Germline V gives CDR1 KGHDR, CDR2 SFDVKD. CDR3 region: CATSLGAFSYNEQFF. As DNA, the CDR3 is TGTGCCACCAGTCTGGGGGCGTTCTCCTACAATGAGCAGTTCTTC.

The chain is built from TRBV20-1 and TRBJ2-3, with 11 bases aligning to TRBD1. Per the germline V gene, CDR1 is DFQATT and CDR2 is SNEGSKA (reference sequence). Trimming took 6 bases from V and 6 from J; bases not matched to a gene: 5. The CDR3 is 13 residues long. Written as DNA, the CDR3 is TGCAGTGCGGGACAGGGGGGCCCCGATACGCAGTATTTT. This codes for CSAGQGGPDTQYF.

This clonotype has more than one count but fewer than ten. V gene TRBV7-2 combines with J gene TRBJ2-5; a possible D gene is TRBD2 (6 bases). The CDR3 has 15 amino acids. Between the trimmed V and J ends, which lost 5 bases and 7 bases, there was a span of 20 bases. Germline CDR1 reads SGHTA; CDR2 reads FQGNSA. The CDR3 here is CASSLTPGLGGTQYF. CDR3 DNA: TGTGCCAGCAGCCTCACCCCGGGACTCGGCGGGACCCAGTACTTC.

The chain links TRBV28 to TRBJ1-5; D remains unclear. V lost 4 bases to trimming and J lost 2 bases, with 9 bases between them. This CDR3 spans 14 amino acids. Per germline, CDR1 MDHEN and CDR2 SYDVKM. CDR3 nucleotides: TGTGCCAGCAGTTCTCTCGGGGGCAATCAGCCCCAGCATTTT. It encodes CASSSLGGNQPQHF.

The chain uses TRBV24-1 and TRBJ2-5; 7 nucleotides match TRBD2. The CDR3 spans 14 residues. Germline CDR1 KGHDR, CDR2 SFDVKD. Trimming cost V 4 bases and J 3 bases; bases outside gene matches: 4. Here the CDR3 DNA reads TGTGCCACCAGTGAAGCTAGCGGCGAAGAGACCCAGTACTTC. Translating it yields CATSEASGEETQYF.

The chain links TRBV2 to TRBJ2-2; no clear D gene. CDR1 is SNHLY, CDR2 FYNNEI, per germline. The V gene lost 8 bases and the J gene lost 0 bases, with 16 bases spanning the gap. This CDR3 region has 16 residues. CDR3 DNA sequence: TGTGCCAGCGCTGGCATAGCATCCGCGAACACCGGGGAGCTGTTTTTT. It codes for CASAGIASANTGELFF.

The sample holds a few counts of this clonotype. The chain couples TRBV19 to TRBJ1-5, with D perhaps matching TRBD1 (5 bases). The CDR3 runs to 17 residues. In germline, CDR1 is LNHDA, CDR2 SQIVND (reference sequence). Trimming took off 7 bases at V and 4 bases at J, with 23 bases between the two ends. The CDR3 bases are TGTGCCAGTAATACAATTAGGGGACTTGAACTAAATCAGCCCCAGCATTTT. Its protein product is CASNTIRGLELNQPQHF.

This rearrangement joins TRBV7-9 to TRBJ2-1; no clear D gene. V was trimmed by 2 bases and J by 0 bases, leaving 14 bases between them. The germline V gene encodes CDR1 SEHNR and CDR2 FQNEAQ (reference sequence). This CDR3 has 17 residues. The CDR3: CASSLPKRFSSYNEQFF. Written as DNA, the CDR3 is TGTGCCAGCAGCTTACCCAAACGGTTCAGCTCCTACAATGAGCAGTTCTTC. Using reference TRBV7-9 and TRBJ2-1 for the parts outside the CDR3, the full variable domain is DTGVSQNPRHKITKRGQNVTFRCDPISEHNRLYWYRQTLGQGPEFLTYFQNEAQLEKSRLLSDRFSAERPKGSFSTLEIQRTEQGDSAMYLCASSLPKRFSSYNEQFFGPGTRLTVL.

This clonotype has just a few counts. This chain links TRBV12-3 or TRBV12-4 with TRBJ2-1; 9 nucleotides agree with TRBD2. Germline trimming cut 7 bases from V and 0 bases from J; bases unmatched to any gene: 4. This CDR3 comprises 15 residues. CDR3 sequence (DNA): TGTGCCAGCATCGTTAGCGGGGGCTCCTACAATGAGCAGTTCTTC. Amino acid sequence: CASIVSGGSYNEQFF.

This clonotype showed up just a few times. This chain links TRBV7-9 with TRBJ1-1, with TRBD1 matching over 7 bases. CDR1 SEHNR and CDR2 FQNEAQ come from the germline V gene (reference sequence). J lost 4 bases, V lost 5 bases, and 7 bases had no gene match. The CDR3 runs to 14 residues. CDR3 protein: CASSKLDRLTEAFF. CDR3 sequence (DNA): TGTGCCAGCAGCAAGCTGGACAGGCTCACTGAAGCTTTCTTT. Complete variable domain (other parts from reference TRBV7-9 and TRBJ1-1): DTGVSQNPRHKITKRGQNVTFRCDPISEHNRLYWYRQTLGQGPEFLTYFQNEAQLEKSRLLSDRFSAERPKGSFSTLEIQRTEQGDSAMYLCASSKLDRLTEAFFGQGTRLTVV.

In its sample, this clonotype was seen a few times. The gene calls are TRBV7-2 and TRBJ2-7, with TRBD2 matching over 9 bases. The CDR3 is made up of 18 amino acids. The V gene's germline CDR1 is SGHTA and CDR2 FQGNSA. V lost 1 base to trimming and J lost 3 bases; unmatched junction nucleotides: 13. CDR3: CASSLERRGRAGIYEQYF. CDR3 nucleotides: TGTGCCAGCAGCTTAGAGCGCCGCGGGAGGGCCGGGATCTACGAGCAGTACTTC.

The gene calls are TRBV5-1 and TRBJ2-3; perhaps TRBD2 as D (6 bases). Trimming pared 2 bases from V and 3 bases from J, leaving 10 bases between. The CDR3 totals 14 residues. CDR1 and CDR2 (germline): SGHRS, YFSETQ. Here the CDR3 DNA reads TGCGCCAGCAGCTTACGAGGAGGGACAGATACGCAGTATTTT. Amino acids: CASSLRGGTDTQYF.

In this sample, this clonotype turned up many times. This rearrangement joins TRBV12-3 or TRBV12-4 to TRBJ1-1; D remains unclear. V lost 2 bases and J lost 6, with 10 bases in between. The CDR3 runs to 13 residues. CDR3 coding DNA: TGTGCCAGCAGTTTAAGGCGGCCCGCTGAAGCTTTCTTT. Amino acids: CASSLRRPAEAFF.

The chain has TRBV11-3 and TRBJ2-5; D is undetermined. The germline V and J ends were trimmed by 2 bases and 1 base, with 8 bases remaining between them. Germline V gene data show CDR1 as SGHNT and CDR2 as YENEEA. This CDR3 spans 14 amino acids. The CDR3 loop reads CASSLYASQETQYF. The CDR3 nucleotides read TGTGCCAGCAGCTTATACGCCAGCCAAGAGACCCAGTACTTC.

This clonotype appeared a single time. In this CDR3 the conserved last residue, phenylalanine or tryptophan, is missing, so a read error is likely. J is TRBJ2-5 and V is TRBV12-3 or TRBV12-4; TRBD1 agrees at 7 bases. Trimming at V came to 5 bases and at J to 1 base, leaving 10 bases not matched to a gene. The CDR3 is made up of 16 amino acids. The CDR3 sequence is CASSRDRFMPQETQYY. The CDR3 coding sequence is TGTGCCAGCAGTCGGGACAGATTTATGCCCCAAGAGACCCAGTACTAC.

On this clonotype: At one end the junction does not follow the germline gene, possibly because of a read error. The chain uses TRBV7-3 and TRBJ1-5; 8 positions match TRBD1. Germline V lookup: CDR1 SGHTA, CDR2 FQGTGA. This CDR3 is built from 17 residues. In DNA form, the CDR3 reads TGTGCCAGCAGCATTTCGCAGGGGGCGCGTGACAATCAGCCCCCGCATTTT. Encoded protein: CASSISQGARDNQPPHF.

This clonotype was counted between two and nine times. The chain couples TRBV7-9 to TRBJ1-1, with D maybe TRBD1 (6 bases). From germline, CDR1 is SEHNR and CDR2 FQNEAQ (reference sequence). There are 13 residues in the CDR3. Trimming shortened V by 5 bases and J by 3 bases, and 10 bases separated the two germline ends. The CDR3 region has the DNA TGTGCCAGCAGCCACAGGGTCGACACTGAAGCTTTCTTT. This gives the protein CASSHRVDTEAFF.

The chain carries TRBV7-3 and TRBJ2-3; 7 bases align to TRBD2. Germline V CDR1 and CDR2: SGHTA, FQGTGA. The CDR3 is made up of 14 amino acids. V gave up 5 bases and J gave up 0 bases; unmatched junction bases: 2. Here the CDR3 reads CASSARGSTDTQYF. In nucleotides, the CDR3 is TGTGCCAGCAGCGCGCGGGGGAGCACAGATACGCAGTATTTT.

V is TRBV19 and J is TRBJ2-2; 9 positions agree with TRBD2. Germline V CDR1 and CDR2: LNHDA, SQIVND (reference sequence). V lost 7 bases, J lost 4 bases, and 4 bases stayed unmatched. This CDR3 comprises 14 residues. CDR3 sequence (DNA): TGTGCCAGTATTAGCGGGAGCGTCACCGGGGAGCTGTTTTTT. Protein sequence: CASISGSVTGELFF.

This clonotype was seen more than once but under ten times. This sequence joins TRBV19 and TRBJ2-5; D call uncertain. Per the germline V gene, CDR1 is LNHDA and CDR2 is SQIVND (reference sequence). The CDR3 has 11 residues. Deletions cut 3 bases from V and 5 bases from J, with 4 bases between. The DNA for the CDR3 is TGTGCCAGTAGTATGCGGGAGACCCAGTACTTC. This translates into CASSMRETQYF. Complete variable domain (other parts from reference TRBV19 and TRBJ2-5): DGGITQSPKYLFRKEGQNVTLSCEQNLNHDAMYWYRQDPGQGLRLIYYSQIVNDFQKGDIAEGYSVSREKKESFPLTVTSAQKNPTAFYLCASSMRETQYFGPGTRLLVL.

The genes are TRBV5-5 and TRBJ1-1; D call uncertain. The CDR3 consists of 13 residues. V lost 3 bases and J lost 0, with 6 bases in between. Per germline, CDR1 SGHKS and CDR2 YYEKEE (reference sequence). The CDR3 is CASSYDVNTEAFF. For the CDR3, the DNA is TGTGCCAGCAGCTATGACGTGAACACTGAAGCTTTCTTT. Full variable domain (outside the CDR3, taken from reference TRBV5-5 and TRBJ1-1): DAGVTQSPTHLIKTRGQQVTLRCSPISGHKSVSWYQQVLGQGPQFIFQYYEKEERGRGNFPDRFSARQFPNYSSELNVNALLLGDSALYLCASSYDVNTEAFFGQGTRLTVV.

In its sample, this clonotype was seen a few times. This rearrangement joins TRBV29-1 to TRBJ2-4, with 9 bases matching TRBD1. Looked up from germline, CDR1 is SQVTM and CDR2 is ANQGSEA. The CDR3 is 13 amino acids. Losses at the gene ends were 5 bases for V and 4 bases for J; bases not matched to a gene: 3. The DNA for the CDR3 is TGCAGCGTTCTGGACAGGGGAAAAAACATTCAGTACTTC. Translation: CSVLDRGKNIQYF. Full variable domain (remainder filled in from reference TRBV29-1 and TRBJ2-4): SAVISQKPSRDICQRGTSLTIQCQVDSQVTMMFWYRQQPGQSLTLIATANQGSEATYESGFVIDKFPISRPNLTFSTLTVSNMSPEDSSIYLCSVLDRGKNIQYFGAGTRLSVL.

This clonotype has only a few counts. This chain connects TRBV7-9 to TRBJ2-1; tentative D call: TRBD2 (6 bases). Germline CDR1 is SEHNR and CDR2 is FQNEAQ (reference sequence). CDR3 length: 15 residues. Trimming left V 4 bases short and J 8 bases short, with 18 bases between. The CDR3 sequence is CASSSGRLVFDEQFF. The CDR3 region has the DNA TGTGCCAGCAGCTCGGGCAGACTAGTTTTTGATGAGCAGTTCTTC.